This TCR beta chain was found in a study of cytomegalovirus exposure and HLA in healthy donors (dated by TCRdb to about 2017). At the level of the whole study: An earlier analysis of roughly 500 of the donors reported approximately 300 Gb of sequence data and around 110 million unique TCR beta sequences obtained from about 200 million T cells. Roughly 300 gigabases of sequencing data and 75 million to 85 million unique TCR sequences made up an early release that covered about 640 HLA-typed donors. The genetic ancestry cluster associated with self-reported Caucasian donors included about four fifths of the roughly 400 genotyped donors. The study was designed to test whether signatures of past pathogen exposure could be identified by cataloging public T cell receptors. The study profiled the T cell repertoires of fewer than 850 subjects by immunosequencing and related them to cytomegalovirus serostatus. Along with the roughly 700-subject first cohort, a separate validation cohort of over a hundred different subjects was used. The study combined high-throughput TCR immunosequencing, statistical association of individual TCRs with disease status, and machine learning to predict cytomegalovirus infection status. A later analysis re-examined previously published TCR beta repertoires from about 700 donors and added high-resolution HLA genotyping to investigate patterns of TCR occurrence. Rather than drawing on any new phenotypic data, the later analysis identified candidate immune exposures from TCR beta sequences and the way those sequences occurred across donors. An earlier analysis of a few hundred of the donors applied high-throughput TCR beta sequencing to assess whether each TCR beta V gene segment acted as functional or pseudogenic. Donor age, sex, ethnicity and CMV serostatus were compiled alongside the repertoire data. A later genetic analysis used genome-wide SNP genotypes for about three fifths of the 666 donors, treating that subset as a discovery cohort. Every repertoire in the discovery cohort had been generated on one and the same sequencing platform. HLA typing included class I and class II loci at four-digit resolution. The number of typed donors differed by locus: roughly 620-640 for A, B, C, DRB1 and DQB1; some 500 for DQA1; fewer than 610 for DPA1; and around 470 for DPB1. About five DR-DQ haplotypes were handled as single units for association and clustering because linkage in the cohort was strong. Across approximately 400 genotyped donors of the cohort, an average of about 220,000 unique TCR beta nucleotide sequences per donor were sequenced, and about a sixth of those sequences were non-productive. Overall study results and their limits: Strong co-occurrence of HLA alleles, especially DR and DQ, made assigning TCR associations to individual alleles difficult. A later analysis reported that several top co-occurrence clusters appeared linked to parvovirus B19, influenza, CMV and Epstein-Barr virus. About 17 rarely observed V segments, including chromosome 9 orphons, were excluded from the earlier analysis of a few hundred of the donors because counts were too low. Most TCR sequences were observed very rarely across donors, whereas some public TCRs were present in many individuals. A further reported finding was that TCR beta sequences accurately predicted the HLA-A and HLA-B alleles for most subjects in the first cohort. In a later genetic analysis, fewer N-insertions in productive TCRs were reported among donors in an Asian-associated ancestry cluster than the roughly 700-donor mean. A later analysis found that TCR association rates varied across HLA loci, with DRB1 alleles showing the most associated TCRs and HLA-C alleles the fewest. Only TCR beta chains were sequenced in this cohort, and the absence of alpha or paired-chain data limited detectable features. An association between a missense DCLRE1C variant and V-gene and J-gene trimming of TCR beta chains was found in a later genetic analysis and replicated in an independent cohort. The authors suggested that the approach could potentially be extended to other disease states and immunological phenotypes. Because HLA typing was unavailable for some donors at each locus, only the typed subset was used in association tests. Immune exposure information for the cohort was limited to CMV serostatus. An earlier analysis of 587 of the donors showed that most TCR beta V segments appeared in productive rearrangements either about 87% or about 30% of the time, which broadly matched IMGT annotations. The classifier was reported to diagnose cytomegalovirus status with high specificity and sensitivity in both the original cohort and the validation cohort. The 87-base-pair reads could not distinguish some IMGT-functional V segments, including TRBV6-2 and TRBV6-3, so those segments were excluded. The presence/absence analyses assumed that sequencing depth was roughly uniform across donors, and that assumption may not be true. In a later analysis, 16,951 TCR beta sequences were associated with specific HLA alleles at a false discovery rate of 0.05. Compared with equally common non-associated chains, HLA-associated TCR beta chains in a later analysis were more clonally expanded and had lower generation probabilities. A cluster of highly shared sequence variants was judged likely to represent a technical artifact of the sequencing pipeline. In a later analysis, most CMV-associated TCR beta chains were found to appear HLA-restricted, with HLA associations seemingly driven largely by CMV exposure. A total of 150 to 200 TCR beta chains were listed by the study as associated with cytomegalovirus. A few of the identified cytomegalovirus-associated TCR beta chains were confirmed in vitro to be specific for cytomegalovirus antigens. Linkage disequilibrium might explain the correlated functional status among segregating V segments, but an unknown experimental factor could not be ruled out.

The cohort was made up of several hundred healthy bone marrow donors. At the time of sampling, all cohort members were nominally healthy, though unrecorded immune exposures were likely present. The donor tested CMV seropositive, placing the donor among the roughly 300 seropositive members of the cohort. A peripheral blood sample was provided by each donor, and peripheral blood mononuclear cells were used for TCR beta sequencing. The Qiagen DNeasy Blood Extraction Kit was used to extract genomic DNA from the blood cell samples. Library prep was done by the immunoSEQ multiplex PCR assay. The multiplex PCR relied on a mix of 60 forward primers for TCR Vbeta segments and 13 reverse primers for TCR Jbeta segments. The CDR3 region of rearranged TCR beta genes was amplified from genomic DNA with a multiplex PCR assay. The Illumina HiSeq System was used to sequence the amplified TCR beta libraries as 87-base-pair reads. Regarding the original processing steps: Across the roughly 640 repertoires, a later analysis counted some 81 million unique TCR beta chains, around 11 million of which were shared by at least two donors. To remove PCR and sequencing errors, raw reads were error-corrected and collapsed into unique sequences using a nearest-neighbor algorithm that merged closely related sequences. Alignment of CDR3 sequences to IMGT reference sequences was used to assign V, D and J gene segments. For a sequence to be retained, a match of at least six nucleotides to both a V gene segment and a J gene segment was required. A rearrangement was called productive if the CDR3 had no stop codons and remained in frame with V and J, and every other rearrangement was called non-productive. Following IMGT convention, CDR3 was defined as the stretch from the second conserved V-encoded cysteine up to the conserved J-encoded phenylalanine. Sequences without an unambiguous match to a single V gene segment were excluded from the earlier analysis of almost 600 of the donors. An earlier analysis of 550 to 650 of the donors classified V segments as functional when productive rearrangements were above 56.7% and as segregating when the standard deviation between donors was above 5%. A statistical classification framework was developed to diagnose cytomegalovirus status using the catalog of TCR beta chain sequences. In a later analysis, TCR nucleotide sequences were compared against IMGT/GENE-DB human TR gene sequences so that V and J genes could be assigned. A later analysis assigned CDR3 sequences and most-parsimonious VDJ recombination scenarios with the TCRdist pipeline. In a later analysis, every TCR beta chain was defined by the combination of its CDR3 amino acid sequence and its V-gene family, and reads without a unique V-gene family were dropped. In a later analysis, approximately 590 highly shared, low-generation-probability nucleotide sequences were removed to address suspected cross-contamination and a sequencing artifact. In a later analysis, a clonal expansion index for each public chain was calculated from normalized within-repertoire ranks of inferred template counts. Generation probabilities in a later analysis came from a VDJ recombination model fitted to out-of-frame rearrangements, and those results were checked against IGoR. In a later analysis, TCR-TCR, TCR-HLA and TCR-CMV co-occurrence was scored with hypergeometric tests, and a repertoire-size bias correction was applied to TCR pairs. False discovery rates were estimated in a later analysis by permuting HLA or CMV assignments 20 times. In a later analysis, co-occurring TCRs were grouped using DBSCAN, and TCRdist sequence similarity was added for clustering within HLA-allele-positive subsets. Co-occurrence clustering excluded repertoires with fewer than 30,000 or more than 120,000 public chains, plus five with anomalous nucleotide sharing. Imported from immuneACCESS, the table was reduced by TCRdb to in-frame sequences with V and J called. These copies leave out some clones; in studies compared against another copy, an unresolved V gene accounts for under half, and the cause of the remainder is not known. V and J calls and clone size are those listed in that table; D and trimming were worked out from the DNA. The sample has hundreds of thousands of clones on record, over 80% of them singletons. Roughly 6% of the sample goes to the ten largest clones.

A remark on this clone: What this receptor recognizes is not known. The record has no base qualities; no much larger clone is one base away.

The germline V gene encodes CDR1 MNHEY and CDR2 SVGAGI. The CDR3 has 12 amino acids, counting the end cysteine and phenylalanine. The CDR3 DNA has 36 bases and is translated from base 1. The junction carries 9 bases between V and J, which are trimmed by 6 bases and 4 bases respectively. The clonotype originates from a man aged 40-55 years in good health and CMV-seropositive. Sequencing input: PBMCs. This chain joins TRBV6-5 to TRBJ2-5; perhaps TRBD1 is the D gene, with 5 bases matching. CDR3 sequence: CASRVRVETQYF. The nucleotides read TGTGCCAGCAGGGTCAGGGTAGAGACCCAGTACTTC.